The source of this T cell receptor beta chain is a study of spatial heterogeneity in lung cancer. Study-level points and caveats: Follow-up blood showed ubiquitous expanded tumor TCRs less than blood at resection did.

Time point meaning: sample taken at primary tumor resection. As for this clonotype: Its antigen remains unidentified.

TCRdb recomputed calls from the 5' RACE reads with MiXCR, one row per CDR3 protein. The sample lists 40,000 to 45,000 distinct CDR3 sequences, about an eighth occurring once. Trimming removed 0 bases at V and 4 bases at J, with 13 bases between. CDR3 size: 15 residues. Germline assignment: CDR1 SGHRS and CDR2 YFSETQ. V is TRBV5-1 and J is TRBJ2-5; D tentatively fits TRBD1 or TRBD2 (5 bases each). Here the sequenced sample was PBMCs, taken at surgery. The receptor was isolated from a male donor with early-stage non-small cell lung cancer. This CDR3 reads CASSLEGTAGETQYF. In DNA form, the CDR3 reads TGCGCCAGCAGCTTGGAGGGGACGGCGGGAGAGACCCAGTACTTC.